The entry that follows covers one T cell receptor beta chain sequence. Its antigen is as yet unknown. With 3 bases removed from V and 6 bases from J, the gap between germline ends came to 12 bases. Germline V lookup: CDR1 SGHVS, CDR2 FNYEAQ. CDR3 length equals 13 residues. This sample was taken from a study of OX40 agonist ivuxolimab in advanced cancers. Study outcomes and limitations: In the 0.1 to 3.0 mg/kg range, CD4+ and CD8+ blood T cells had expanded clonally by week 6. Average numbers of expanded clones were greater in CD8+ T cells than in CD4+.

The repertoire was sequenced with immunoSEQ multiplex PCR; TCRdb's copy has only in-frame clones and lacks some. The top ten hold around 7.3% of the sample, which has under 75,000 clones, 80% to 95% seen once. The specimen was CD4+ or CD8+ T cells sorted from blood, collected in a trial of the OX40 agonist ivuxolimab. This chain joins TRBV7-6 and TRBJ2-7, with D possibly being TRBD1 or TRBD2 (5 bases each). This clonotype originated in an adult with an advanced solid tumor such as melanoma, head and neck, liver or kidney cancer. The CDR3 is CASSLGESAEQYF. The CDR3 DNA is TGTGCCAGCAGCTTGGGGGAGTCCGCCGAGCAGTACTTC.